The rows below give T cell receptor beta chains drawn from one sample of a study of blood T cell repertoires in COVID-19. Assay: immunoSEQ multiplex PCR; the TCRdb copy retains only in-frame clones and omits some. The sample has hundreds of thousands of clones, about 87% seen once. Sequencing used PBMCs or T cells enriched from blood (not recorded which). Receptors originate from a woman between 45 and 60 years old who had recovered from COVID-19. Each CDR3 is given with its conserved first and last residue. A D gene is named only where the DNA matches it firmly. Rows may omit the clone size; those that give it use once, few, many or a size class.

v_gene	d_gene	abundance	j_gene	CDR3aa	CDR3nt
TRBV27	-	once	TRBJ2-7	CASSLRVGEQYF	TGTGCCAGCAGTTTACGGGTCGGCGAGCAGTACTTC
TRBV5-4	TRBD1	-	TRBJ2-1	CASSPGQGLYNEQFF	TGTGCCAGCAGCCCCGGACAGGGGCTATACAATGAGCAGTTCTTC
TRBV11-2	-	-	TRBJ2-7	CASSSHWSDEQYF	TGTGCCAGCAGCTCTCACTGGAGCGACGAGCAGTACTTC
TRBV14	-	-	TRBJ1-1	CASSQEFQNTEAFF	TGTGCCAGCAGCCAAGAGTTCCAGAACACTGAAGCTTTCTTT
TRBV9	-	-	TRBJ1-2	CASSVEAGISYGYTF	TGTGCCAGCAGCGTAGAAGCGGGCATCTCCTACGGCTACACCTTC
TRBV7-8	TRBD1	-	TRBJ1-4	CASQQGADEKLFF	TGTGCCAGCCAACAGGGGGCGGACGAAAAACTGTTTTTT
TRBV2	TRBD2	-	TRBJ2-5	CASTLLAGVETQYF	TGTGCCAGCACGTTACTAGCGGGGGTGGAGACCCAGTACTTC
TRBV2	TRBD1	-	TRBJ1-6	CASSSGTGRSPLHF	TGTGCCAGCAGTTCCGGGACAGGGCGTTCACCCCTCCACTTT
TRBV4-2	-	-	TRBJ1-2	CASSQVPVQGHGYTF	TGTGCCAGCAGCCAAGTGCCCGTCCAGGGCCATGGCTACACCTTC
TRBV27	-	-	TRBJ2-2	CASRVFSVAGTGELFF	TGTGCCAGCAGGGTATTTAGTGTGGCAGGCACCGGGGAGCTGTTTTTT
TRBV9	-	-	TRBJ2-7	CASSVGRQGGYEQYF	TGTGCCAGCAGCGTAGGCAGGCAGGGGGGCTACGAGCAGTACTTC
TRBV5-1	TRBD1	-	TRBJ2-7	CASSLGQGADEQYF	TGCGCCAGCAGCTTGGGACAGGGGGCAGACGAGCAGTACTTC
TRBV29-1	TRBD2	-	TRBJ2-1	CSVGGGVEQFF	TGCAGCGTGGGGGGAGGGGTTGAGCAGTTCTTC
TRBV6-2/TRBV6-3	TRBD2	-	TRBJ2-3	CASSPGTSMSDTQYF	TGTGCCAGCAGCCCCGGGACTAGTATGTCAGATACGCAGTATTTT
TRBV7-2	-	-	TRBJ1-5	CASSQQQGGQPQHF	TGTGCCAGCAGTCAACAACAGGGTGGCCAGCCCCAGCATTTT